This T cell receptor beta chain was identified in a study of spatial heterogeneity in lung cancer. The sample's time point: sample taken at primary tumor resection. There were approximately 69 donors, all of them untreated patients with early-stage non-small cell lung cancer. Whole RNA from tumor, nontumor lung or frozen PBMC was sequenced unsorted. This clonotype was seen at least ten times. Its antigen is unknown. Germline CDR1 is DFQATT and CDR2 is SNEGSKA (reference sequence). The CDR3 has 14 residues. V gave up 5 bases and J gave up 8 bases, with 18 bases separating them. TCRdb re-called the 5' RACE reads through MiXCR, storing one row per CDR3 protein. The sample carries some 83,000 distinct CDR3 sequences, about 7.8% recorded once. Study observations and caveats: Ubiquitous, expanded tumor-derived TCRs were more frequently observed in blood at resection than at follow-up.

The genes are TRBV20-1 and TRBJ1-4; D gene uncertain. This TCR was sampled from a male donor with early-stage non-small cell lung cancer. The sequenced sample was PBMCs, obtained at surgery. The CDR3 here is CSAFVGVDREKLFF. Written as DNA, the CDR3 is TGCAGTGCTTTCGTTGGGGTGGATAGGGAAAAACTGTTTTTT.